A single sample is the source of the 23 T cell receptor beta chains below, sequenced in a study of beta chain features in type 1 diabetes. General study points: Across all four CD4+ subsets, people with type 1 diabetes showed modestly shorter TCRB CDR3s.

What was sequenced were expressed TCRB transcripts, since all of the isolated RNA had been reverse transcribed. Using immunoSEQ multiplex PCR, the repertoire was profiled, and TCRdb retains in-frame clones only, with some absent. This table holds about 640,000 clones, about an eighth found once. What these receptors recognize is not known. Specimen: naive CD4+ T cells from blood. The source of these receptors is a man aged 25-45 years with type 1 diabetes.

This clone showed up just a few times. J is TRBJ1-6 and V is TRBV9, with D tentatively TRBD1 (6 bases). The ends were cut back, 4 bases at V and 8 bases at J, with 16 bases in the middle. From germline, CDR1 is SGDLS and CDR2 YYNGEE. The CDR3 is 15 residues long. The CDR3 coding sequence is TGTGCCAGCAGCCCTACCCTGGACAGCTATTCACCCCTCCACTTT. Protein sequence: CASSPTLDSYSPLHF.

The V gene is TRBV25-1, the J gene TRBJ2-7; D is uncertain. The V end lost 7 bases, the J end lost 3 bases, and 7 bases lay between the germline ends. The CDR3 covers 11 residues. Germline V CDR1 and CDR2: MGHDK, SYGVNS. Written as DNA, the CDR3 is TGTGCCAGCACCAGGCTCTACGAGCAGTACTTC. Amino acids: CASTRLYEQYF.

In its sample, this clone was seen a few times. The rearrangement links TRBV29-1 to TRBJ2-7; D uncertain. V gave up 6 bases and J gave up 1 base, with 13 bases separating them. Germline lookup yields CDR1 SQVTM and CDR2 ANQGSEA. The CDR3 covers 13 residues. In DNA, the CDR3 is TGCAGCGTCGCATCCTACTTGTCCTACGAGCAGTACTTC. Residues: CSVASYLSYEQYF.

The CDR3, as DNA: TGTGCCAGCAGCTTAGCCAGGGCCTGGACCTATAATTCACCCCTCCACTTT. Residues: CASSLARAWTYNSPLHF. The genes are TRBV11-2 and TRBJ1-6; possibly TRBD1 for D (5 bases). The germline CDR1 and CDR2 sequences are SGHAT and FQNNGV. This CDR3 is built from 17 residues. V lost 1 base and J 2 bases, leaving 12 bases between the germline ends.

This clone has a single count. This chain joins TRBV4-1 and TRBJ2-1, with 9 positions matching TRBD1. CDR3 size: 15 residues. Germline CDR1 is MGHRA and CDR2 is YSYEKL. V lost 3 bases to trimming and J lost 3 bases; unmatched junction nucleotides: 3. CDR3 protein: CASSQAGQGYNEQFF. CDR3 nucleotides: TGCGCCAGCAGCCAGGCGGGACAGGGCTACAATGAGCAGTTCTTC.

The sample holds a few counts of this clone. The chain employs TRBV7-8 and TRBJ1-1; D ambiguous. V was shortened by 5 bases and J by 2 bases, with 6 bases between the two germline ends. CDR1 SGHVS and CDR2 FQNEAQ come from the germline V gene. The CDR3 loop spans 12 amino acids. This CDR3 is CASSPYNTEAFF. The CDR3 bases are TGTGCCAGCAGCCCTTATAACACTGAAGCTTTCTTT.

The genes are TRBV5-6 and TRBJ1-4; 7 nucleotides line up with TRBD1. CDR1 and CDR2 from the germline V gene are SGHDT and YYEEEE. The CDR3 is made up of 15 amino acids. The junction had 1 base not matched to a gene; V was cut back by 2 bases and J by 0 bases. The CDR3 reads CASSLTGATNEKLFF. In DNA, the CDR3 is TGTGCCAGCAGCTTAACAGGGGCAACTAATGAAAAACTGTTTTTT.

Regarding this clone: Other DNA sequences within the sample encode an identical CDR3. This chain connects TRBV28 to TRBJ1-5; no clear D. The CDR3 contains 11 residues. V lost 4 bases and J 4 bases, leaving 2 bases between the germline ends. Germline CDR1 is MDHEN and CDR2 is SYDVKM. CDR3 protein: CASSYNQPQHF. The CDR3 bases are TGTGCCAGCAGTTATAATCAGCCCCAGCATTTT.

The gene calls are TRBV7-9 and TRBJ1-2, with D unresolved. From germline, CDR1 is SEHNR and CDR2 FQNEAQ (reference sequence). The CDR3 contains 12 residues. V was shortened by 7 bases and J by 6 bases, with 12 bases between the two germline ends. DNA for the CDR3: TGTGCCAGCACTATAGAACTGGATGGCTACACCTTC. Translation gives CASTIELDGYTF.

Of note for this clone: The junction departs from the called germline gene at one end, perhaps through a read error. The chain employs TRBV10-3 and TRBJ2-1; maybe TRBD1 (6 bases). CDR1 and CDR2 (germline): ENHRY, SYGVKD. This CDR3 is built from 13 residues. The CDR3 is CASSWDNYNEQFF. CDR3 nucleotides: TGTGCCAGCAGTTGGGACAACTACAATGAGCAGTTCTTC.

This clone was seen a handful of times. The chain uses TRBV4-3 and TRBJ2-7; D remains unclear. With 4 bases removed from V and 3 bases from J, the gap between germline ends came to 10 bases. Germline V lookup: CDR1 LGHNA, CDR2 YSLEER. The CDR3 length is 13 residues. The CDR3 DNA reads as TGCGCCAGCAGCCCACGTAAGGGCTACGAGCAGTACTTC. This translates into CASSPRKGYEQYF.

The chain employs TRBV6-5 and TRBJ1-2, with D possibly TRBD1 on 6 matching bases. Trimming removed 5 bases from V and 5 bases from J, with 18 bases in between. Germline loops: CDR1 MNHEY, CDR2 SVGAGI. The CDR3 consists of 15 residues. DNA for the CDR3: TGTGCCAGCAGTCCAAGGGGACAAGGGGGGTATGGCTACACCTTC. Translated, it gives CASSPRGQGGYGYTF.

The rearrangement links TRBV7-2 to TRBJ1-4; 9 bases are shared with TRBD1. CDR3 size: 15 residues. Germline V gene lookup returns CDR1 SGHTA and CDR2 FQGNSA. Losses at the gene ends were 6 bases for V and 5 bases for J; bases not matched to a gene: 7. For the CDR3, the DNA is TGTGCCAGCAGTAGAGGACAGGGGATGAATGAAAAACTGTTTTTT. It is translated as CASSRGQGMNEKLFF.

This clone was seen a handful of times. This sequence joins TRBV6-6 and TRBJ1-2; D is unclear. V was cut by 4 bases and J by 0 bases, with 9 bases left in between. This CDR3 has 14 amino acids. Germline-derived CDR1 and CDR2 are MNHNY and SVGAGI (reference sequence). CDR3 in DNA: TGTGCCAGCAGTTTCCCCATGGCTAACTATGGCTACACCTTC. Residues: CASSFPMANYGYTF.

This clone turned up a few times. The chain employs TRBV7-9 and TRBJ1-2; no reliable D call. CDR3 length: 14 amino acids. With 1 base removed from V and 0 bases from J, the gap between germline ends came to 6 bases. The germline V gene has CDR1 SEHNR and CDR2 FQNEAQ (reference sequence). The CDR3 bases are TGTGCCAGCAGCTTAGATCTCTCTAACTATGGCTACACCTTC. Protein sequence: CASSLDLSNYGYTF. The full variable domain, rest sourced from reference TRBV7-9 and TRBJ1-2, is DTGVSQNPRHKITKRGQNVTFRCDPISEHNRLYWYRQTLGQGPEFLTYFQNEAQLEKSRLLSDRFSAERPKGSFSTLEIQRTEQGDSAMYLCASSLDLSNYGYTFGSGTRLTVV.

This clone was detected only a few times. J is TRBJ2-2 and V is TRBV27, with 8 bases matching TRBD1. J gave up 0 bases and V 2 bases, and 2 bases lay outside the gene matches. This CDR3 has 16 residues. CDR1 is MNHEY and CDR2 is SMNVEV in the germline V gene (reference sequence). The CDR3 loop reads CASSLGQGANTGELFF. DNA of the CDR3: TGTGCCAGCAGTTTAGGACAGGGCGCGAACACCGGGGAGCTGTTTTTT.

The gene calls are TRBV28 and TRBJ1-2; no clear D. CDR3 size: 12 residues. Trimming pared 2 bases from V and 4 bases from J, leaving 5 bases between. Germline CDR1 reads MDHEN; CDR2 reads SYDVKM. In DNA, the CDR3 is TGTGCCAGCAGTTTAATGAGCTATGGCTACACCTTC. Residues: CASSLMSYGYTF.

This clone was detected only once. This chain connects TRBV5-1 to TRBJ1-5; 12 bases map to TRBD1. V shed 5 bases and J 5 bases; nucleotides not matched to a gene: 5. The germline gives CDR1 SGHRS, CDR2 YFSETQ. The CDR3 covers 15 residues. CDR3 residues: CASSSGQGAYQPQHF. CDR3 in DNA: TGCGCCAGCAGTTCGGGACAGGGGGCTTATCAGCCCCAGCATTTT.

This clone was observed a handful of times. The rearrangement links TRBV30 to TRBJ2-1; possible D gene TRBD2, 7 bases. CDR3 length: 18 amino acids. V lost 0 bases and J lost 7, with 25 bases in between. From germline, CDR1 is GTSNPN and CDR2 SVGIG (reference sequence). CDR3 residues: CAWSVPGVRGAEGNEQFF. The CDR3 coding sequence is TGTGCCTGGAGTGTCCCTGGGGTCCGGGGGGCCGAGGGGAATGAGCAGTTCTTC.

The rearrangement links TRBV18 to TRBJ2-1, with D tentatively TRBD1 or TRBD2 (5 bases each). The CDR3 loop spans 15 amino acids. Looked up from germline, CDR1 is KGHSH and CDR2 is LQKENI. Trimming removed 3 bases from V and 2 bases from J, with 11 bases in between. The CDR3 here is CASSPEGDAYNEQFF. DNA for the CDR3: TGTGCCAGCTCACCGGAAGGGGACGCCTACAATGAGCAGTTCTTC.

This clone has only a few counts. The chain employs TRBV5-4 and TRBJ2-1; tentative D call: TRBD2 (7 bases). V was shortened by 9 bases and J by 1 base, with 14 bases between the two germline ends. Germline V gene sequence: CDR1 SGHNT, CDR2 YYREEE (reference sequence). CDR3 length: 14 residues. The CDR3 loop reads CATSKGGSYNEQFF. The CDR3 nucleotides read TGTGCCACTTCCAAGGGGGGGTCCTACAATGAGCAGTTCTTC.

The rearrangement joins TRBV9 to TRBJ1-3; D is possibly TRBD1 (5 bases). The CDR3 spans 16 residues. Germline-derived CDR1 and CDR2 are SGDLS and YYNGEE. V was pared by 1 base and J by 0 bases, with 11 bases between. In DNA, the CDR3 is TGTGCCAGCAGCGTAACGGGGCTCAACTCTGGAAACACCATATATTTT. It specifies CASSVTGLNSGNTIYF.

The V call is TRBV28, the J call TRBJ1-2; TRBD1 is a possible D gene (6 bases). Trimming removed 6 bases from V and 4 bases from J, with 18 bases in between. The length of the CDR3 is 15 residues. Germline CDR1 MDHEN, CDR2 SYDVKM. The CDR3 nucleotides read TGTGCCAGCAGAGTTCCTTCAGGGGTCGGCTATGGCTACACCTTC. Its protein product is CASRVPSGVGYGYTF.